There are a few counts of the clone carrying this TCR beta chain. This specimen belongs to a study of blood T cells in healthy people across ages. It was with a sample-barcoded 5' primer and a J-beta primer mix that a second PCR of roughly 6 to 12 cycles was run. From the 5' RACE reads, TCRdb called clonotypes with MiXCR, one entry per CDR3 protein. The table shows approximately 350,000 distinct CDR3 sequences, with about 55% occurring only once. Donors ranged from about 6 to 95 years old and were healthy Caucasians in Russia. Every sample yielded at least 6.5 million isolated PBMCs. The CDR3 loop spans 15 amino acids. V lost 4 bases, J lost 9 bases, and 19 bases lay in between. CDR1 and CDR2 (germline): DFQATT, SNEGSKA (reference sequence).

What was sequenced was blood. This clonotype was obtained from a man in his fifties or sixties in good health. The chain uses TRBV20-1 and TRBJ1-6; D possibly corresponds to TRBD1 (6 bases). Here the CDR3 reads CSATTQGWSSSPLHF. Here the CDR3 DNA reads TGCAGTGCTACAACACAGGGCTGGTCTAGTTCACCCCTCCACTTT.